The 27 T cell receptor beta chains below all came from one sample that was sequenced in a study of blood T cell repertoires in COVID-19. The assay was immunoSEQ multiplex PCR, and TCRdb's table has in-frame clones only and misses some. The sample lists about 100,000 clones, approximately 91% occurring once. What was sequenced was peripheral blood. The source of these receptors is a man aged 45-65 years with active COVID-19.

In this sample, this clone turned up once. The V call is TRBV19, the J call TRBJ1-5, with TRBD1 matching over 7 bases. The CDR3 consists of 16 residues. Germline V gives CDR1 LNHDA, CDR2 SQIVND (reference sequence). The V and J ends lost 5 bases and 0 bases, in that order; junction bases with no gene match: 7. The CDR3: CASSPRQGNSNQPQHF. CDR3 DNA sequence: TGTGCCAGTAGTCCCCGACAGGGCAATAGCAATCAGCCCCAGCATTTT.

The chain links TRBV19 to TRBJ1-6; no definite D call. This CDR3 region has 17 residues. The V and J ends lost 0 bases and 0 bases respectively, with 9 bases between them. Germline V gene data show CDR1 as LNHDA and CDR2 as SQIVND (reference sequence). CDR3 coding DNA: TGTGCCAGTAGTATAGAAGGCTCTAGCTCCTATAATTCACCCCTCCACTTT. Translated: CASSIEGSSSYNSPLHF.

Details on this clone: This same CDR3 is encoded by further DNA sequences in the sample. The chain recombines TRBV11-2 with TRBJ2-7, with a weak D call TRBD2 (5 bases). Germline V gene lookup returns CDR1 SGHAT and CDR2 FQNNGV. The germline V and J ends were trimmed by 1 base and 5 bases, with 6 bases remaining between them. This CDR3 is built from 12 residues. The CDR3 DNA reads TGTGCCAGCAGCTTAGCCGGGAACGAGCAGTACTTC. The encoded protein is CASSLAGNEQYF.

The chain links TRBV9 to TRBJ1-3; no clear D gene. This CDR3 comprises 15 residues. CDR1 is SGDLS, CDR2 YYNGEE, per germline. The ends were cut back, 2 bases at V and 2 bases at J, with 11 bases in the middle. The CDR3 sequence: CASSVDPRPGNTIYF. The CDR3 DNA is TGTGCCAGCAGCGTCGACCCCAGGCCTGGAAACACCATATATTTT. Full variable domain (remainder filled in from reference TRBV9 and TRBJ1-3): DSGVTQTPKHLITATGQRVTLRCSPRSGDLSVYWYQQSLDQGLQFLIQYYNGEERAKGNILERFSAQQFPDLHSELNLSSLELGDSALYFCASSVDPRPGNTIYFGEGSWLTVV.

This sequence joins TRBV6-2 or TRBV6-3 and TRBJ2-5; tentative D call: TRBD2 (6 bases). Germline lookup yields CDR1 MNHEY and CDR2 SVGEGT. The CDR3 loop spans 13 amino acids. V lost 4 bases to trimming and J lost 4 bases, with 10 bases between them. CDR3 protein: CASSFPGLETQYF. CDR3 nucleotides: TGTGCCAGCAGTTTCCCGGGACTAGAGACCCAGTACTTC.

The chain carries TRBV4-1 and TRBJ1-1, with TRBD1 matching over 7 bases. CDR3 length: 17 residues. The trim removed 4 bases at V and 4 bases at J, leaving 15 bases unmatched. Germline V gene lookup returns CDR1 MGHRA and CDR2 YSYEKL. This CDR3 reads CASSRNRQGVKGTEAFF. The CDR3 DNA reads TGCGCCAGCAGCCGAAATAGGCAGGGGGTGAAAGGCACTGAAGCTTTCTTT.

The chain uses TRBV19 and TRBJ2-5; D is perhaps TRBD1 (6 bases). The germline V gene encodes CDR1 LNHDA and CDR2 SQIVND (reference sequence). V was shortened by 4 bases and J by 2 bases, with 8 bases between the two germline ends. The CDR3 loop spans 13 amino acids. The CDR3, as DNA: TGTGCCAGTAGTAGAGACAGGCAAGAGACCCAGTACTTC. The encoded protein is CASSRDRQETQYF.

CDR3 sequence reads: CASSQDSAVSTDTQYF. The DNA of the CDR3 is TGCGCCAGCAGCCAAGACTCGGCGGTTAGCACAGATACGCAGTATTTT. This chain connects TRBV4-1 to TRBJ2-3; D remains unclear. This CDR3 contains 16 residues. Germline V gives CDR1 MGHRA, CDR2 YSYEKL. The V end lost 0 bases, the J end lost 0 bases, and 10 bases lay between the germline ends.

V is TRBV7-2 and J is TRBJ2-6; no firm D call. The CDR3 contains 16 residues. V shed 5 bases and J shed 0 bases, with 11 bases lying between them. The germline V gene encodes CDR1 SGHTA and CDR2 FQGNSA. The CDR3 here is CASSQLSGSGANVLTF. CDR3 DNA: TGTGCCAGCAGCCAGCTATCGGGCTCTGGGGCCAACGTCCTGACTTTC.

This chain uses TRBV2 with TRBJ2-1; perhaps TRBD1 as D (5 bases). The CDR3 has 14 amino acids. From germline, CDR1 is SNHLY and CDR2 FYNNEI. Trimming left V 3 bases short and J 6 bases short, with 12 bases between. The CDR3 loop reads CASSEIGAFNEQFF. DNA for the CDR3: TGTGCCAGCAGTGAGATAGGGGCTTTCAATGAGCAGTTCTTC.

V is TRBV5-5 and J is TRBJ2-5; possible D gene TRBD1, 5 bases. The length of the CDR3 is 14 residues. V lost 1 base and J 5 bases, leaving 12 bases between the germline ends. Germline V gene data show CDR1 as SGHKS and CDR2 as YYEKEE (reference sequence). The CDR3 sequence: CASSLQIGDETQYF. The CDR3 DNA reads TGTGCCAGCAGCTTGCAGATAGGGGATGAGACCCAGTACTTC.

V and J are TRBV5-6 and TRBJ1-3; D remains ambiguous. Trimming removed 7 bases from V and 3 bases from J, with 11 bases in between. CDR1 and CDR2 (germline): SGHDT, YYEEEE. CDR3 length: 13 residues. The CDR3: CASGRVLGNTIYF. CDR3 coding DNA: TGTGCCAGCGGCCGGGTTCTTGGAAACACCATATATTTT.

The V gene is TRBV12-3 or TRBV12-4, the J gene TRBJ1-2; D perhaps matches TRBD1 (5 bases). The CDR3 runs to 13 residues. V lost 7 bases to trimming and J lost 4 bases, with 13 bases between them. Here the CDR3 DNA reads TGTGCCAGCACCTTTCGGGGGGTCTATGGCTACACCTTC. Its protein is CASTFRGVYGYTF.

The chain recombines TRBV15 with TRBJ2-1; the match to TRBD2 covers 12 bases. The CDR3 extends over 16 amino acids. V shed 0 bases, J shed 9 bases, and the junction held 6 bases outside the gene matches. Germline-derived CDR1 and CDR2 are LNHNV and YYDKDF (reference sequence). The CDR3 reads CATSRDRSSGRGEQFF. CDR3 in DNA: TGTGCCACCAGCAGAGATCGTTCTAGCGGGAGGGGTGAGCAGTTCTTC.

This chain connects TRBV7-2 to TRBJ2-5; 9 bases align to TRBD1. CDR1 and CDR2 from the germline V gene are SGHTA and FQGNSA. The J segment lost 4 bases and the V segment lost 3 bases, leaving 6 bases of the junction unmatched. The CDR3 runs 15 residues. CDR3 nucleotide sequence: TGTGCCAGCAGCTTGGGTGGGACAGGGCGAGAGACCCAGTACTTC. Encoded protein: CASSLGGTGRETQYF.

The chain has TRBV18 and TRBJ1-4, with D possibly TRBD1 on 5 matching bases. The CDR3 spans 15 residues. Germline V gene lookup returns CDR1 KGHSH and CDR2 LQKENI. V lost 1 base to trimming and J lost 3 bases, with 9 bases between them. The CDR3 sequence: CASSPQRGPNEKLFF. In nucleotides, the CDR3 is TGTGCCAGCTCACCACAGCGGGGACCTAATGAAAAACTGTTTTTT.

The V gene is TRBV30, the J gene TRBJ1-2, with 10 bases fitting TRBD1. This CDR3 is 14 amino acids long. The trim removed 3 bases at V and 4 bases at J, leaving 5 bases unmatched. Germline V lookup: CDR1 GTSNPN, CDR2 SVGIG (reference sequence). The CDR3 loop is CAWSPGQGIYGYTF. The CDR3 DNA reads as TGTGCCTGGAGCCCGGGACAGGGGATCTATGGCTACACCTTC.

The genes are TRBV5-8 and TRBJ2-7, with a possible D match to TRBD1 (5 bases). In germline, CDR1 is SGHTS, CDR2 YDEGEE. Trimming took off 4 bases at V and 6 bases at J, with 17 bases between the two ends. This CDR3 has 14 residues. CDR3: CASSLFHGAREQYV. The CDR3 DNA follows: TGTGCCAGCAGCCTCTTTCATGGGGCCCGCGAGCAGTACGTC.

The chain joins TRBV3-1 (or the pseudogene TRBV3-2) to TRBJ1-5; D ambiguous. Germline V CDR1 and CDR2: LGHDT, YNNKEL (reference sequence). V lost 5 bases and J 2 bases, leaving 7 bases between the germline ends. The CDR3 sequence is 13 residues long. CDR3 loop: CASSSTGNQPQHF. The DNA for the CDR3 is TGTGCCAGCAGCAGTACGGGCAATCAGCCCCAGCATTTT.

The J gene is TRBJ2-5, the V gene TRBV18, with D unresolved. CDR3 length: 13 residues. CDR1 and CDR2 (germline): KGHSH, LQKENI. Trimming left V 3 bases short and J 1 base short, with 6 bases between. CDR3: CASSPLLQETQYF. CDR3 DNA sequence: TGTGCCAGCTCACCGTTACTCCAAGAGACCCAGTACTTC. The whole variable domain, remainder taken from reference TRBV18 and TRBJ2-5, is NAGVMQNPRHLVRRRGQEARLRCSPMKGHSHVYWYRQLPEEGLKFMVYLQKENIIDESGMPKERFSAEFPKEGPSILRIQQVVRGDSAAYFCASSPLLQETQYFGPGTRLLVL.

V and J are TRBV19 and TRBJ1-2; D remains ambiguous. V was pared by 3 bases and J by 4 bases, with 12 bases between. Germline CDR1 and CDR2: LNHDA and SQIVND (reference sequence). The CDR3 consists of 14 residues. CDR3 in amino acids: CASSMIQFTYGYTF. CDR3 DNA sequence: TGTGCCAGTAGTATGATACAATTTACCTATGGCTACACCTTC.

The chain employs TRBV9 and TRBJ1-4, with TRBD1 as a possible D gene (5 bases). The CDR3 is 15 residues long. The germline V gene encodes CDR1 SGDLS and CDR2 YYNGEE. V lost 4 bases, J lost 13 bases, and 23 bases lay in between. CDR3 DNA: TGTGCCAGCAGCTCTTCGACAGCTATTAATGAGAGACTGTTTTTT. Its protein is CASSSSTAINERLFF.

The chain recombines TRBV2 with TRBJ2-6, with 12 nucleotides matching TRBD1. The germline gives CDR1 SNHLY, CDR2 FYNNEI. J gave up 8 bases and V 5 bases, and 19 bases lay outside the gene matches. The CDR3 sequence is 20 residues long. CDR3 sequence (DNA): TGTGCCAGCAGTCGGGAGGGACAGGGGGCTGTGGGAGTGCGGACCAACGTCCTGACTTTC. It is translated as CASSREGQGAVGVRTNVLTF.

The rearrangement uses TRBV2 and TRBJ2-2; 8 bases fit TRBD1. The CDR3 has 14 amino acids. Trimming removed 6 bases from V and 7 bases from J; junction bases left unmatched: 7. Germline lookup yields CDR1 SNHLY and CDR2 FYNNEI. The CDR3: CASRSGQVVGELFF. CDR3 in DNA: TGTGCCAGCAGGTCGGGACAGGTGGTCGGGGAGCTGTTTTTT.

This clone was observed a single time. The rearrangement links TRBV7-8 to TRBJ1-5; weak D call: TRBD1 (5 bases). There are 16 residues in the CDR3. From germline, CDR1 is SGHVS and CDR2 FQNEAQ. Deletions cut 5 bases from V and 2 bases from J, with 16 bases between. CDR3 in DNA: TGTGCCAGCAGCCTTTCTAACGGGGGGGGCAATCAGCCCCAGCATTTT. Translating it yields CASSLSNGGGNQPQHF.

This clone came up a few times. The chain is built from TRBV6-4 and TRBJ2-1; 7 bases map to TRBD2. Germline CDR1 reads MRHNA; CDR2 reads SNTAGT. This CDR3 has 14 residues. With 6 bases clipped from V and 8 bases from J, the junction kept 10 bases outside the gene matches. DNA of the CDR3: TGTGCCAGCAGCGCGAGGCGGGGGAGTGATGAGCAGTTCTTC. Its protein is CASSARRGSDEQFF.

This chain joins TRBV10-2 and TRBJ2-5; 12 bases align to TRBD2. This CDR3 region has 15 residues. V was pared by 1 base and J by 5 bases, with 2 bases of the junction left unmatched. From germline, CDR1 is WSHSY and CDR2 SAAADI. The CDR3 nucleotides read TGCGCCAGCAGTGAGTTCGGGACTAGCGGGGAGACCCAGTACTTC. Residues: CASSEFGTSGETQYF.